The clone carrying this T cell receptor (beta chain) was found many times. Its antigen is undetermined. Germline-derived CDR1 and CDR2 are MGHDK and SYGVNS. Trimming stripped 2 bases from V and 0 bases from J, with 8 bases between. This CDR3 spans 15 amino acids. The sample belongs to a study of molecular identifiers for immune sequencing clone quantification. Whole-study findings and limits: Jurkat TCR RNA spiked in from one cell (amid more than 850,000 naive cells) was reportedly detectable.

Listed TCR primers, together with previously described methods, were used for the bulk TCR libraries. MiXCR was run by TCRdb on the PCR reads, yielding one entry per CDR3 protein. Here the sample spans about 320,000 distinct CDR3 sequences, under 25% being singletons. V is TRBV25-1 and J is TRBJ1-5; D is possibly TRBD1 (6 bases). This TCR derives from a human donor in good health. Some libraries in this study had Jurkat cell RNA spiked in. The specimen was naive CD8+ T cells from blood, with Jurkat cell RNA spiked in. Subset noted: FACS-sorted CD8+CD4-CCR7+CD45RA+ naive T cells. Here the CDR3 DNA reads TGTGCCAGCAGTGAAGGGGGCAATAGCAATCAGCCCCAGCATTTT. This sequence encodes CASSEGGNSNQPQHF.